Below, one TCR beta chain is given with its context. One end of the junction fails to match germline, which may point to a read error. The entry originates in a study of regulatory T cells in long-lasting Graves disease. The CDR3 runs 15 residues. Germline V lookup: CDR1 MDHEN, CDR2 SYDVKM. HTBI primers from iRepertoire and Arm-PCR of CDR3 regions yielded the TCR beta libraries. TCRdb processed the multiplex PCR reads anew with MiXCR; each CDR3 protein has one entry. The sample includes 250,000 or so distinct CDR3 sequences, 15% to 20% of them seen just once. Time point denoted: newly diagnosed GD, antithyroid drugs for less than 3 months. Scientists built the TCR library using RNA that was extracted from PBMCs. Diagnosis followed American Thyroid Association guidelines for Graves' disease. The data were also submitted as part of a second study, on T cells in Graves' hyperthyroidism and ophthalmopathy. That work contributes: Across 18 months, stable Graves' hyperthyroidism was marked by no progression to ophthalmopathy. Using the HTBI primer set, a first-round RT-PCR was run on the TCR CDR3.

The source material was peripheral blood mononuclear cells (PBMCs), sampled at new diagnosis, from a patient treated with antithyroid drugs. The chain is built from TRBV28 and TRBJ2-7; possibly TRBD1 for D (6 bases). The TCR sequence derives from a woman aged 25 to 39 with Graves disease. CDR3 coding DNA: TGTGCCAGCAGCGAAGGGGGACACACATACTACGCGCAGTACTTC. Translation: CASSEGGHTYYAQYF.